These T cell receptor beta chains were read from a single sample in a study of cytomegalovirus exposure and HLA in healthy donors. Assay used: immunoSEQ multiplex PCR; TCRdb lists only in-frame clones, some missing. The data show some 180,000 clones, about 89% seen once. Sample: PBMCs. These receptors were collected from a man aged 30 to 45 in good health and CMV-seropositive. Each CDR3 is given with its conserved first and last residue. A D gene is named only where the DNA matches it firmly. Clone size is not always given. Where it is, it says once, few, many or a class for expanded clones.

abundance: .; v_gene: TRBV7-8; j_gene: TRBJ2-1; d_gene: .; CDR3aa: CASSLVGSPLSYNEQFF; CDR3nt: TGTGCCAGCAGCTTAGTCGGGTCACCACTATCCTACAATGAGCAGTTCTTC
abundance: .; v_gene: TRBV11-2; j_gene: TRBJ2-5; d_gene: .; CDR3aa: CASSLDAGRLRQETQYF; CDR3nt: TGTGCCAGCAGCTTAGACGCGGGCAGGCTTCGACAAGAGACCCAGTACTTC
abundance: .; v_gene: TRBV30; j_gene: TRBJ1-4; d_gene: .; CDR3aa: CAFRGSINEKLFF; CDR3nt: TGTGCCTTTAGGGGGAGTATAAATGAAAAACTGTTTTTT
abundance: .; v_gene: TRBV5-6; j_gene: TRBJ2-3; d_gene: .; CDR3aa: CASSLLTGSSTDTQYF; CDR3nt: TGTGCCAGCAGCTTGTTGACGGGCAGTTCCACAGATACGCAGTATTTT
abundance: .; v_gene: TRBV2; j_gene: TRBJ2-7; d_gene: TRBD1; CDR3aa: CASSGTGPEQYF; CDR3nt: TGTGCCAGCAGCGGGACAGGACCCGAGCAGTACTTC
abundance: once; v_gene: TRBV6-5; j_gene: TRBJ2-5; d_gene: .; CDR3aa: CASSLGVGYQETQYF; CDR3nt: TGTGCCAGCAGTTTAGGGGTCGGATACCAAGAGACCCAGTACTTC
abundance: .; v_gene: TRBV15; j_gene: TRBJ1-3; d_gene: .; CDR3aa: CATASRGGNEFSGNTIYF; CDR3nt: TGTGCCACCGCCTCCCGAGGAGGGAACGAATTCTCTGGAAACACCATATATTTT
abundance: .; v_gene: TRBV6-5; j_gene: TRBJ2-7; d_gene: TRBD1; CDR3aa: CASSSWDRGSEQYF; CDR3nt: TGTGCCAGCAGTTCGTGGGACAGGGGTTCCGAGCAGTACTTC
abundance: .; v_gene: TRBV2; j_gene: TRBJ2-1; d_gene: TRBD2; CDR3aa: CASSTGLAGPNEQFF; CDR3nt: TGTGCCAGCAGCACGGGACTAGCGGGGCCTAATGAGCAGTTCTTC
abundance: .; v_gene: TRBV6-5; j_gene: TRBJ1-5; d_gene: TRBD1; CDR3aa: CASSSQGASQPQHF; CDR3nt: TGTGCCAGCAGTTCACAGGGGGCAAGTCAGCCCCAGCATTTT
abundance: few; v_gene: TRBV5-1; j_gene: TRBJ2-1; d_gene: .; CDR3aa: CASSSNGGEQFF; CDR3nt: TGCGCCAGCAGCAGTAACGGGGGTGAGCAGTTCTTC
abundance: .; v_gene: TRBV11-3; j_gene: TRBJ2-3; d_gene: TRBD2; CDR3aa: CASSFRTSGNTDTQYF; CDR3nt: TGTGCCAGCAGCTTCAGGACTAGCGGGAACACAGATACGCAGTATTTT
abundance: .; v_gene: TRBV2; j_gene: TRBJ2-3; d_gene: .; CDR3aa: CASSEISNTDTQYF; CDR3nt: TGTGCCAGCAGTGAAATTAGCAACACAGATACGCAGTATTTT
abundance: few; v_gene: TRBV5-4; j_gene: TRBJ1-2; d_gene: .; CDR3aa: CASHDPGTYGYTF; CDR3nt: TGTGCCAGCCATGACCCCGGGACCTATGGCTACACCTTC
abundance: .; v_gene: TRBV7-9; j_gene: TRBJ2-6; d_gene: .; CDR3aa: CASSANQGPGANVLTF; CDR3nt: TGTGCCAGCAGCGCCAATCAGGGACCTGGGGCCAACGTCCTGACTTTC
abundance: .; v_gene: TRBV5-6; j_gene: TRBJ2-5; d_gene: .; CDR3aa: CASSSMGAQYF; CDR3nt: TGTGCCAGCAGCTCCATGGGAGCCCAGTACTTC
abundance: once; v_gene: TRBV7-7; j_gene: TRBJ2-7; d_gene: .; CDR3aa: CASSLVEMAGPSIYEQYF; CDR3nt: TGTGCCAGCAGCTTAGTAGAAATGGCAGGGCCTAGTATCTACGAGCAGTACTTC
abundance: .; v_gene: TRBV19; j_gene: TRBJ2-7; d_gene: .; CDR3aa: CASSPSGAYEQYF; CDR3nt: TGTGCCAGTAGTCCCAGCGGTGCCTACGAGCAGTACTTC
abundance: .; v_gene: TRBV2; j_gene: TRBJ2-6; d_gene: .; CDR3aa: CASTRAQANVLTF; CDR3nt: TGTGCCAGCACCAGGGCTCAGGCCAACGTCCTGACTTTC
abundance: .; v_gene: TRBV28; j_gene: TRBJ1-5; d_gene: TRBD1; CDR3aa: CASSNHGTGGVIMSQHF; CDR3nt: TGTGCCAGCAGCAATCACGGGACAGGTGGGGTGATTATGTCCCAGCATTTT
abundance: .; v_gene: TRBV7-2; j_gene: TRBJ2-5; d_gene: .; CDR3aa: CASSQGRGSETQYF; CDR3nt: TGTGCCAGCAGCCAGGGGCGGGGGTCGGAGACCCAGTACTTC
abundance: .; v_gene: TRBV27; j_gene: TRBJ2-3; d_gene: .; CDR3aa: CASSPRQLLSTDTQYF; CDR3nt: TGTGCCAGCAGCCCCAGACAGCTCCTCAGCACAGATACGCAGTATTTT
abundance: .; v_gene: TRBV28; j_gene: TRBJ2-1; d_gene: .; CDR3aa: CASSLRYNEQFF; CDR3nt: TGTGCCAGCAGTTTGCGGTACAATGAGCAGTTCTTC
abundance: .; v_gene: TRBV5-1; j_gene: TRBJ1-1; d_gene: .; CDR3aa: CASSLATGRSEAFF; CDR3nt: TGCGCCAGCAGCTTGGCCACCGGGCGGTCTGAAGCTTTCTTT
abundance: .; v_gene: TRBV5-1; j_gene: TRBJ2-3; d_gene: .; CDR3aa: CASSFGRLAPVSDTQYF; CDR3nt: TGCGCCAGCAGCTTCGGACGGCTAGCCCCGGTCTCAGATACGCAGTATTTT
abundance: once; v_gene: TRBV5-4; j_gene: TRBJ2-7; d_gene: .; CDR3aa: CASSLPGYEQYF; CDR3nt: TGTGCCAGCAGCTTGCCGGGGTACGAGCAGTACTTC
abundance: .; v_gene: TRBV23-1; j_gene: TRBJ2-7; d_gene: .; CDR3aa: CASSPGPPAENEQYF; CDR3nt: TGCGCCAGCAGTCCGGGACCGCCTGCGGAAAACGAGCAGTACTTC
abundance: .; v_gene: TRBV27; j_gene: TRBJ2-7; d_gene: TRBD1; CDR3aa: CASSWRQGYEQYF; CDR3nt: TGTGCCAGCAGTTGGAGACAGGGGTACGAGCAGTACTTC
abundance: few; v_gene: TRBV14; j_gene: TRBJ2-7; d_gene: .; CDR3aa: CASSQGYGPYEQYF; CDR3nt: TGTGCCAGCAGCCAAGGTTACGGGCCCTACGAGCAGTACTTC
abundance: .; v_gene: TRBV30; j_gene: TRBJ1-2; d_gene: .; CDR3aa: CAWSVTGTGYGYTF; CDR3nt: TGTGCCTGGAGTGTCACAGGGACCGGCTATGGCTACACCTTC
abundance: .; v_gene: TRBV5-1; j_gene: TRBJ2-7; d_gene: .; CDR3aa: CASSIRPGPEQYF; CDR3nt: TGCGCCAGCAGCATCCGCCCAGGGCCCGAGCAGTACTTC
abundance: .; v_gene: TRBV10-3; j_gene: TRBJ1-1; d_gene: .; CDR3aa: CAISETGLNTEAFF; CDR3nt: TGTGCCATCAGTGAAACTGGCCTGAACACTGAAGCTTTCTTT
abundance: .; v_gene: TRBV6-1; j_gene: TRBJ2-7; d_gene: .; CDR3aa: CASSELQRLSYEQYF; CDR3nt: TGTGCCAGCAGTGAACTTCAACGGTTATCCTACGAGCAGTACTTC
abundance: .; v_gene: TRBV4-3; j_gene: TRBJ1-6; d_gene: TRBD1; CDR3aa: CASSQEGAPGQGPSPNSPLHF; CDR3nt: TGCGCCAGCAGCCAAGAAGGGGCCCCGGGACAGGGGCCCTCGCCAAATTCACCCCTCCACTTT
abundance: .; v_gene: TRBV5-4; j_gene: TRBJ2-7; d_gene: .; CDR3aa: CASSITGLPYEQYF; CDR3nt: TGTGCCAGCAGTATTACAGGGTTGCCCTACGAGCAGTACTTC
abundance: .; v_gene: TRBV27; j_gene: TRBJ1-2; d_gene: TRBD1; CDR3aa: CASSLRQGYGYTF; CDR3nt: TGTGCCAGCAGTTTAAGACAGGGCTATGGCTACACCTTC
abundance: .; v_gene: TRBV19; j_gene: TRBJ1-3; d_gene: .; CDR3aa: CASTVTGLGIGNTIYF; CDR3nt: TGTGCCAGTACCGTAACAGGGTTGGGGATTGGAAACACCATATATTTT
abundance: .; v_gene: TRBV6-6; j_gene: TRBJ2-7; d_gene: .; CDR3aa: CASSYRNSYEQYF; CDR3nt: TGTGCCAGCAGTTACAGGAATAGCTACGAGCAGTACTTC
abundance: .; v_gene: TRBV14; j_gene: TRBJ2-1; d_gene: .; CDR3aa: CASSPAGIAPQYSEQFF; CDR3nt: TGTGCCAGCAGCCCCGCGGGGATTGCCCCGCAATACAGTGAGCAGTTCTTC
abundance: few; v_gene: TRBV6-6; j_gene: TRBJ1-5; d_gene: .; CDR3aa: CASGNTEYSNQPQHF; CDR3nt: TGTGCCAGCGGAAATACAGAATATAGCAATCAGCCCCAGCATTTT
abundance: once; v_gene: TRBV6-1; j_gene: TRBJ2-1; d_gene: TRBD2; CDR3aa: CASSESLTSGIYNEQFF; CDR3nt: TGTGCCAGCAGTGAATCTCTAACTAGCGGGATATACAATGAGCAGTTCTTC
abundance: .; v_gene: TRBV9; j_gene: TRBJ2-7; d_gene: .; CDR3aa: CASSVEVGSNEQYF; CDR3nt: TGTGCCAGCAGCGTAGAAGTAGGTTCTAACGAGCAGTACTTC
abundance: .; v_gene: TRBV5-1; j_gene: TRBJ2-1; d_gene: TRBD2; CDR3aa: CASSLDGVTGTSGSEQFF; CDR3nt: TGCGCCAGCAGCTTGGATGGGGTCACCGGGACTAGCGGGAGCGAGCAGTTCTTC
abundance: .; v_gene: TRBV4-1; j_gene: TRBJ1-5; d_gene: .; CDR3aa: CASSQDNFYQPQHF; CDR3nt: TGCGCCAGCAGCCAAGATAATTTTTATCAGCCCCAGCATTTT
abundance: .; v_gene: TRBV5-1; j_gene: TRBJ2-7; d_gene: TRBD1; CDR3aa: CASSLTRQGAHYEQYF; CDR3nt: TGCGCCAGCAGCTTAACCCGACAGGGGGCGCACTACGAGCAGTACTTC
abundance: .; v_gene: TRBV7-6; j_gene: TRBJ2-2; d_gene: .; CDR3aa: CASSSRSGDTGELFF; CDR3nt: TGTGCCAGCAGCTCCAGGTCGGGAGACACCGGGGAGCTGTTTTTT
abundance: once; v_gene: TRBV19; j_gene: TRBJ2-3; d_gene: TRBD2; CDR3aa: CASSLLTSGDTDTQYF; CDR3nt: TGTGCCAGTAGTCTTTTGACTAGCGGGGACACAGATACGCAGTATTTT
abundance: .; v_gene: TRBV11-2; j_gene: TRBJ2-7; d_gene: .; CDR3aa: CASSGVNYEQYF; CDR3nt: TGTGCCAGCAGCGGAGTAAACTACGAGCAGTACTTC
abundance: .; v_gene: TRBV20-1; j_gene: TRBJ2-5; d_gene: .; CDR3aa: CSAHTGAQYF; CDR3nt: TGCAGTGCTCATACTGGGGCCCAGTACTTC